These T cell receptor beta chains were read from a single sample in a study of cytomegalovirus exposure and HLA in healthy donors. Sequencing was performed with immunoSEQ multiplex PCR; in TCRdb, only in-frame clones are kept and a portion is missing. The profile shows approximately 65,000 clones, nearly 96% of them singletons. The specimen sequenced was PBMCs. These receptors came from a woman aged 18-30 years in good health and CMV-seropositive. Each CDR3 is given with its conserved first and last residue. The D gene is left open where the match is weak. Expanded clones are given a class, and other clones once, few, many or no size at all.

v_call: TRBV7-2
d_call: TRBD1
j_call: TRBJ1-5
clone_size: NA
cdr3_aa: CASSSTGTGLSQPQHF
cdr3_nt: TGTGCCAGCAGCTCCACCGGGACAGGATTGAGCCAGCCCCAGCATTTT

v_call: TRBV7-9
d_call: TRBD2
j_call: TRBJ2-2
clone_size: NA
cdr3_aa: CASSFGPTSGRSGELFF
cdr3_nt: TGTGCCAGCAGCTTTGGGCCGACTAGCGGGAGATCCGGGGAGCTGTTTTTT

v_call: TRBV11-2
d_call: NA
j_call: TRBJ2-5
clone_size: NA
cdr3_aa: CASSYGGLALPGETQYF
cdr3_nt: TGTGCCAGCAGCTATGGCGGGCTAGCCCTCCCAGGAGAGACCCAGTACTTC

v_call: TRBV4-3
d_call: NA
j_call: TRBJ2-1
clone_size: medium-sized
cdr3_aa: CASSRTSDEQFF
cdr3_nt: TGCGCCAGCAGCCGCACCAGCGATGAGCAGTTCTTC

v_call: TRBV6-5
d_call: NA
j_call: TRBJ2-5
clone_size: NA
cdr3_aa: CASGGYQETQYF
cdr3_nt: TGTGCCAGCGGGGGGTACCAAGAGACCCAGTACTTC

v_call: TRBV5-6
d_call: NA
j_call: TRBJ2-1
clone_size: NA
cdr3_aa: CASSAERSYNEQFF
cdr3_nt: TGTGCCAGCTCAGCGGAGCGCTCCTACAATGAGCAGTTCTTC

v_call: TRBV7-9
d_call: NA
j_call: TRBJ1-2
clone_size: NA
cdr3_aa: CASSEGPLRDYGYTF
cdr3_nt: TGTGCCAGCAGCGAAGGACCCCTGCGGGACTATGGCTACACCTTC

v_call: TRBV28
d_call: NA
j_call: TRBJ1-1
clone_size: NA
cdr3_aa: CASSLVSSGGMAFF
cdr3_nt: TGTGCCAGCAGTTTAGTTAGTTCGGGGGGCATGGCTTTCTTT

v_call: TRBV30
d_call: TRBD2
j_call: TRBJ2-1
clone_size: NA
cdr3_aa: CARRLAGGGNEQFF
cdr3_nt: TGTGCCCGGCGGCTAGCGGGAGGGGGGAATGAGCAGTTCTTC

v_call: TRBV9
d_call: TRBD1
j_call: TRBJ1-4
clone_size: NA
cdr3_aa: CASSVWDSNEKLFF
cdr3_nt: TGTGCCAGCAGCGTGTGGGACAGTAATGAAAAACTGTTTTTT

v_call: TRBV7-2
d_call: TRBD2
j_call: TRBJ2-1
clone_size: NA
cdr3_aa: CASSLEAGGSYNEQFF
cdr3_nt: TGTGCCAGCAGCTTAGAGGCGGGAGGGTCCTACAATGAGCAGTTCTTC